The clone carrying this TCR beta chain was counted a few times. Its matching antigen is unknown. These data come from a study of T cells after yellow fever vaccination. Notes on the study in general: Highly abundant clonotypes carried over from the bulk population could end up in FACS-sorted repertoires as contaminants. Only a small proportion of the clonotypes turned up in both the CD4 and the CD8 compartments, likely arising from convergent recombination.

UMIs were added to TCR cDNA along with a universal primer site when it was made by 5'RACE template switching. TCRdb reprocessed the 5' RACE reads via MiXCR and lists one record per CDR3 protein. This repertoire shows 620,000 or so distinct CDR3 sequences, about 12% found once; its top ten account for about 15%. This clonotype was obtained from a man aged 30 to 45 who received the YFV17D yellow fever vaccine. This specimen was PBMCs, taken on the day of the yellow fever booster vaccination.

CDR3 loop: CAIRPGQVDYGYTF. The CDR3, as DNA: TGTGCCATCAGACCGGGACAGGTTGACTATGGCTACACCTTC. The genes are TRBV10-3 and TRBJ1-2, with 8 bases lining up with TRBD1. The CDR3 totals 14 residues. Germline values: CDR1 ENHRY, CDR2 SYGVKD. The ends lost 6 bases at V and 3 bases at J; junction bases unmatched: 6.